The rows below give T cell receptor beta chains drawn from one sample of a study of shared clonotypes between healthy human individuals. TCRdb's table, derived via immunoSEQ multiplex PCR, lists solely in-frame clones and lacks some. The table includes some 980,000 clones, roughly 72% detected once. Sample: memory CD4+ T cells sorted from blood. The receptors were sampled from a man aged 18 to 29 in good health. CDR3s include the opening cysteine and the closing phenylalanine or tryptophan. D genes are given only for firm matches. For some rows the clone size is stated as once, few or many, or as a class when expanded; others skip it.

d_gene	v_gene	abundance	j_gene	CDR3nt	CDR3aa
TRBD2	TRBV11-2	-	TRBJ2-1	TGTGCCAGCAGCGTTCAGCGGGGGGGCTACAATGAGCAGTTCTTC	CASSVQRGGYNEQFF
-	TRBV6-1	-	TRBJ1-6	TGTGCCAGCAGTCAAGCACAGGATTCACCCCTCCACTTT	CASSQAQDSPLHF
-	TRBV30	-	TRBJ1-3	TGTGCCTGGTCAAGGGGCGGAAACACCATATATTTT	CAWSRGGNTIYF
TRBD1	TRBV18	few	TRBJ1-5	TGTGCCAGCTCACGGGACAGGGGCAATCAGCCCCAGCATTTT	CASSRDRGNQPQHF
TRBD1	TRBV6-4	once	TRBJ2-5	TGTGCCAGCCGCTCCTCTGGGACAGGGGGAAGAGAGACCCAGTACTTC	CASRSSGTGGRETQYF
-	TRBV27	-	TRBJ2-7	TGTGCCAGCTCACGACAGGCTGACTCCTACGAGCAGTACTTC	CASSRQADSYEQYF
TRBD2	TRBV5-6	-	TRBJ2-5	TGTGCCAGCAGCTGGGGTCCTAGCGGGAGTCCCCAAGAGACCCAGTACTTC	CASSWGPSGSPQETQYF
-	TRBV11-2	-	TRBJ1-5	TGTGCCAGCAGCTTAGAGGGGAGGGACAATCAGCCCCAGCATTTT	CASSLEGRDNQPQHF
-	TRBV18	-	TRBJ1-6	TGTGCCAGCTCACCGTCGGAGGATTCACCCCTCCACTTT	CASSPSEDSPLHF
TRBD1	TRBV6-1	-	TRBJ1-4	TGTGCCACGGGACAGGTGAATGAAAAACTGTTTTTT	CATGQVNEKLFF
-	TRBV30	-	TRBJ1-2	TGTGCCTGGTCCGGTAACTATGGCTACACCTTC	CAWSGNYGYTF
TRBD1	TRBV5-1	-	TRBJ2-7	TGCGCCAGCAGCGAGGGACAGGCTGCACGCGAGCAGTACTTC	CASSEGQAAREQYF
-	TRBV2	-	TRBJ2-6	TGTGCCAGCAGCTCTTCTGGGGCCAACGTCCTGACTTTC	CASSSSGANVLTF
-	TRBV18	-	TRBJ1-2	TGTGCCAGCTCCCCAGCCCAGGGTGGTGGCTACACCTTC	CASSPAQGGGYTF
-	TRBV7-9	-	TRBJ2-3	TGTGCCAGCAGCTTAGGCCGGTTTAGCACAGATACGCAGTATTTT	CASSLGRFSTDTQYF
TRBD1	TRBV23-1	-	TRBJ1-2	TGCGCCAGCAGCCAAAGGGGACAGGGATTCATCTGCTACACCTTC	CASSQRGQGFICYTF
TRBD1	TRBV7-9	few	TRBJ1-4	TGTGCCAGCAGCTGGGACAGGGGGAATGAAAAACTGTTTTTT	CASSWDRGNEKLFF
-	TRBV28	-	TRBJ1-1	TGTGCCAGCAGTACGATCAGGGACTCCCGCCAAGGGGGTTTCTTT	CASSTIRDSRQGGFF
-	TRBV27	-	TRBJ2-3	TGTGCCAGCAGTTTAACCACCTCGGGACGGGCGCAGTATTTT	CASSLTTSGRAQYF
TRBD1	TRBV6-1	-	TRBJ1-2	TGTGCCAGCCTCCGGGACAGGGGGTTAAACTATGGCTACACCTTC	CASLRDRGLNYGYTF
TRBD2	TRBV4-1	-	TRBJ2-7	TGCGCCAGCAGCCAAGATTCTATTGCTAGCGGGAGGTCGCAGTACTTC	CASSQDSIASGRSQYF
-	TRBV12-2	-	TRBJ1-1	TGTGCAAGTCGCCCCCGACAGGGAGAATCCCTGAACACTGAAGCTTTCTTT	CASRPRQGESLNTEAFF
TRBD1	TRBV10-3	-	TRBJ1-2	TGTGCCATCGCTACCGGGACAGGGAATGGCTACACCTTC	CAIATGTGNGYTF
-	TRBV10-3	-	TRBJ2-3	TGTGCCACCACCGTCAGCGGAAGGACTAGCACAGATACGCAGTATTTT	CATTVSGRTSTDTQYF
-	TRBV6-5	-	TRBJ1-6	TGTGCCAGCAGACTTACCCCGGGGGCGGCCTCACCCCTCCACTTT	CASRLTPGAASPLHF
TRBD2	TRBV27	-	TRBJ2-1	TGTGCCAGCAGCCGTACCCCCGGGACTAGCGGGAGAAATGAGCAGTTCTTC	CASSRTPGTSGRNEQFF
-	TRBV30	-	TRBJ1-1	TGTGCCTGGAGCCCTTTGGATTCTTTGAACACTGAAGCTTTCTTT	CAWSPLDSLNTEAFF
TRBD2	TRBV10-3	-	TRBJ2-1	TGTGCCATCAGTGAGTCTTTGAAAGCGGGGGGGCCAAGAGACGAGCAGTTCTTC	CAISESLKAGGPRDEQFF
-	TRBV6-5	once	TRBJ1-1	TGTGCCAGCAGAGGGGGGTTTAGGTCTGAAGCTTTCTTT	CASRGGFRSEAFF
TRBD1	TRBV11-1	-	TRBJ2-1	TGTGCCAGCAGTCAGGACAGGGGTGGCAATGAGCAGTTCTTC	CASSQDRGGNEQFF
TRBD2	TRBV6-1	-	TRBJ2-3	TGTGCCAGCAGTGAACAAGGAGGGAGGGCCATCACAGATACGCAGTATTTT	CASSEQGGRAITDTQYF
-	TRBV6-1	-	TRBJ2-1	TGTGCCATCACAGGGTCCTACAATGAGCAGTTCTTC	CAITGSYNEQFF
-	TRBV6-1	-	TRBJ2-7	TGTGCCAGCAGTTACGGTCCCGAGCAGTACTTC	CASSYGPEQYF
-	TRBV19	-	TRBJ2-7	TGTGCCAGTAGCAATCCCGGGACCCTAGCCTACGAGCAGTACTTC	CASSNPGTLAYEQYF
-	TRBV2	-	TRBJ2-7	TGTGCCAGCAGCTTTGAAAGCCGCTACGAGCAGTACTTC	CASSFESRYEQYF
-	TRBV6-1	few	TRBJ1-6	TGTGCCAGCAGTGCCGGGGGGGTTTATAATTCACCCCTCCACTTT	CASSAGGVYNSPLHF
-	TRBV28	few	TRBJ1-3	TGTGCCAGCATTAAGGGCTTCTCTGGAAACACCATATATTTT	CASIKGFSGNTIYF
-	TRBV30	-	TRBJ2-7	TGTGCCTGGAGTCAGGGCCACGAGCAGTACTTC	CAWSQGHEQYF
-	TRBV5-1	-	TRBJ2-7	TGCGCCAGCAGTCCGGCACAGGCTTTAACCTACGAGCAGTACTTC	CASSPAQALTYEQYF
-	TRBV6-1	-	TRBJ1-1	TGTGCCAGCAGTGAATCACGGACAGCTTTAGCTACTGAAGCTTTCTTT	CASSESRTALATEAFF
TRBD1	TRBV9	-	TRBJ1-5	TGTGCCAGCAGCGTTGGACAGGGGAAAGGACCCCAGCATTTT	CASSVGQGKGPQHF
-	TRBV5-6	-	TRBJ2-3	TGTGCCAGCAGTTACAGCACAGATACGCAGTATTTT	CASSYSTDTQYF
-	TRBV6-5	-	TRBJ2-3	TGTGCCAGCAGTTACTCGTTATTAGATACGCAGTATTTT	CASSYSLLDTQYF
-	TRBV27	many	TRBJ2-1	TGTGCCAGCAGTTCCTCCCGGGAAAGGGATGAGCAGTTCTTC	CASSSSRERDEQFF
-	TRBV9	-	TRBJ2-2	TGTGCCAGCAGCGTAGAGGGGGTTACCGGGGAGCTGTTTTTT	CASSVEGVTGELFF
-	TRBV6-5	-	TRBJ1-2	TGTGCCAGCAGTTTCCCGGGGGGTGGCTACACCTTC	CASSFPGGGYTF
TRBD1	TRBV2	-	TRBJ2-5	TGTGCCAGCAGTGAAAGGGACAGGGGGGGGCAAGAGACCCAGTACTTC	CASSERDRGGQETQYF
TRBD2	TRBV7-2	-	TRBJ2-1	TGTGCCAGCAGCTTAGTCTCTCTAGCGGGGGTAGAGCAGTTCTTC	CASSLVSLAGVEQFF
-	TRBV7-9	-	TRBJ2-7	TGTGCCAGCAGCTTAGCGGGCACTTTCTACGAGCAGTACTTC	CASSLAGTFYEQYF
-	TRBV18	-	TRBJ1-4	TGTGCCAGCTCATCTACTGGGCAGGGGATCGGGACTAATGAAAAACTGTTTTTT	CASSSTGQGIGTNEKLFF
-	TRBV2	-	TRBJ2-1	TGTGCCAGCAGTGTGCTGGCGGGATATAACAATGAGCAGTTCTTC	CASSVLAGYNNEQFF
TRBD2	TRBV7-9	few	TRBJ2-5	TGTGCCAGCAGCCGAGCACTAGCGGGGGGCCTCCAAGAGACCCAGTACTTC	CASSRALAGGLQETQYF
-	TRBV5-1	-	TRBJ2-2	TGCGCCAGCAGCTTGTCGGACACCGGGGAGCTGTTTTTT	CASSLSDTGELFF
TRBD1	TRBV5-6	-	TRBJ2-7	TGTGCCAGCAGCCTAGGGACAGCTACGACCTCCTACGAGCAGTACTTC	CASSLGTATTSYEQYF
TRBD2	TRBV5-6	-	TRBJ2-1	TGTGCCAGCAGTTTTAGCGGGAGTGGTAATGAGCAGTTCTTC	CASSFSGSGNEQFF
-	TRBV9	few	TRBJ1-1	TGTGCCAGCAGCTCCTATGACTTAACTGAAGCTTTCTTT	CASSSYDLTEAFF
-	TRBV7-2	-	TRBJ2-7	TGTGCCAGCAGCCAAAACACGGCAGGGATCTCCTACGAGCAGTACTTC	CASSQNTAGISYEQYF
-	TRBV7-9	few	TRBJ2-3	TGTGCCAGCAGCTTAATCGGCGGGCTAACAGATACGCAGTATTTT	CASSLIGGLTDTQYF
TRBD2	TRBV6-1	-	TRBJ2-3	TGTGCCAGCAGTGAAGGGTGGACTAGCGGAAGCACAGATACGCAGTATTTT	CASSEGWTSGSTDTQYF
-	TRBV6-1	-	TRBJ1-2	TGTGCCAGCAGCCGGCGGGAGGACTATGGCTACACCTTC	CASSRREDYGYTF